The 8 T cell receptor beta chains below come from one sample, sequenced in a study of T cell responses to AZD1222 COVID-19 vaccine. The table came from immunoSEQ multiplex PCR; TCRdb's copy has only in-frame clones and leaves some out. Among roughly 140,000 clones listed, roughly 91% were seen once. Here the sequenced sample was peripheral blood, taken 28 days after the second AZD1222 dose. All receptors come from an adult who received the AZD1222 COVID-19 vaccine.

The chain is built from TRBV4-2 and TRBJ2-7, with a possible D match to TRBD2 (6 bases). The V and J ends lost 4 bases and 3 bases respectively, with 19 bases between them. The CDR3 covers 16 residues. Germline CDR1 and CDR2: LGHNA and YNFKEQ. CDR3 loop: CASSPGYDGGRYEQYF. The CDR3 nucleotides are TGTGCCAGCAGCCCGGGGTACGACGGGGGTCGCTACGAGCAGTACTTC.

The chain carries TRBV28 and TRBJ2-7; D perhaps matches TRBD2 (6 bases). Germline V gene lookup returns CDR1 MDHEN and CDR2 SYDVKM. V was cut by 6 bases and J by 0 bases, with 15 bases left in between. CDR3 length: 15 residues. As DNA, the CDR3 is TGTGCCAGCAGACGGCCGGGCGGGGCCTCCTACGAGCAGTACTTC. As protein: CASRRPGGASYEQYF.

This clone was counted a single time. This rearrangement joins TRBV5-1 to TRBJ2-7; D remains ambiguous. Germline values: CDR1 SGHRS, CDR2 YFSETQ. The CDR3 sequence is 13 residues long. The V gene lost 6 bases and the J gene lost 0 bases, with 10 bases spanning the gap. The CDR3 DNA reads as TGCGCCAGCAAGAGGACGGGCTCCTACGAGCAGTACTTC. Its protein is CASKRTGSYEQYF.

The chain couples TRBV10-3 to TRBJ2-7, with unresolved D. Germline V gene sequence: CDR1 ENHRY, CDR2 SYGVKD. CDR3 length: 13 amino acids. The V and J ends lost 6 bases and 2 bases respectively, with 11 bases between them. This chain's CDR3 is CAISLTHAYEQYF. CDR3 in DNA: TGTGCCATCAGCTTAACTCACGCCTACGAGCAGTACTTC.

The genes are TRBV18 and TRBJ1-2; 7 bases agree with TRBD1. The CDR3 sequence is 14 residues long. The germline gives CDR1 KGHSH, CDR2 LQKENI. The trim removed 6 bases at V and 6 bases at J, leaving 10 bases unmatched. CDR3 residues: CASSQGQAGNGYTF. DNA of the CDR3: TGTGCCAGCTCGCAAGGACAGGCCGGAAATGGCTACACCTTC.

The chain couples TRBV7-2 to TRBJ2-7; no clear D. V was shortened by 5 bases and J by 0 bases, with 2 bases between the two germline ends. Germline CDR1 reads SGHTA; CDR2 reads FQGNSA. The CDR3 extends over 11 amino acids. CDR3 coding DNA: TGTGCCAGCAGCAACTCCTACGAGCAGTACTTC. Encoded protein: CASSNSYEQYF.

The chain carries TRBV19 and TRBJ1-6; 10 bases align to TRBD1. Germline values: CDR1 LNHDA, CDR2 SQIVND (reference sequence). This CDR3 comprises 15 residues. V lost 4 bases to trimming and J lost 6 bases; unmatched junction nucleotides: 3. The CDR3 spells CASSTDRGGNSPLHF. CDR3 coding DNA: TGTGCCAGTAGTACGGACAGGGGGGGTAATTCACCCCTCCACTTT.

The CDR3 spells CAISATGVDTEAFF. The DNA of the CDR3 is TGTGCCATCAGTGCGACAGGGGTGGACACTGAAGCTTTCTTT. The V and J genes are TRBV10-3 and TRBJ1-1; TRBD1 matches 8 bases. The CDR3 covers 14 residues. After removal of 4 bases from V and 3 bases from J, the junction contained 4 bases not matched to a gene. CDR1 is ENHRY, CDR2 SYGVKD, per germline.